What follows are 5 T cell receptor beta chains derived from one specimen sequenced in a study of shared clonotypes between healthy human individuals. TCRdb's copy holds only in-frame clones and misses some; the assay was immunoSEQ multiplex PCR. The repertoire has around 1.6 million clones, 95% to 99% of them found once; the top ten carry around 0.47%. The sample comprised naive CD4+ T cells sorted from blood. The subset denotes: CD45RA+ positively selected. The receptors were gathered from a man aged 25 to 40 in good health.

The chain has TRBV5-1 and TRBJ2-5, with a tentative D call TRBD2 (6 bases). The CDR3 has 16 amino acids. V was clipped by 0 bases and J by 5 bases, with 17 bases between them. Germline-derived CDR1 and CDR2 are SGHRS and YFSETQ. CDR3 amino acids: CASSLGRDSLRETQYF. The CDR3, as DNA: TGCGCCAGCAGCTTGGGCCGGGACTCCTTACGGGAGACCCAGTACTTC.

The DNA for the CDR3 is TGTGCCAGCAGTTCCCAGGTGTTCCAGGGACAGGTCTACGAGCAGTACTTC. This codes for CASSSQVFQGQVYEQYF. The rearrangement joins TRBV28 to TRBJ2-7; TRBD1 agrees at 8 bases. Germline V gene lookup returns CDR1 MDHEN and CDR2 SYDVKM. Trimming at V came to 4 bases and at J to 3 bases, leaving 14 bases not matched to a gene. The CDR3 length is 17 residues. Together with reference TRBV28 and TRBJ2-7, the CDR3 gives the full variable domain: DVKVTQSSRYLVKRTGEKVFLECVQDMDHENMFWYRQDPGLGLRLIYFSYDVKMKEKGDIPEGYSVSREKKERFSLILESASTNQTSMYLCASSSQVFQGQVYEQYFGPGTRLTVT.

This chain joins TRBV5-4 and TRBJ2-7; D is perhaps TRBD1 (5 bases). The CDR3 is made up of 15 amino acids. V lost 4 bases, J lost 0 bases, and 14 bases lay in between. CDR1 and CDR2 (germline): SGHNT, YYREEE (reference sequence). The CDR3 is CASSNRQTSSYEQYF. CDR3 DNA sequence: TGTGCCAGCAGCAACCGACAGACGAGCTCCTACGAGCAGTACTTC.

CDR3 DNA sequence: TGCGCCAGCAGCCCCGGACTTGACTCCTACAATGAGCAGTTCTTC. It encodes CASSPGLDSYNEQFF. The V and J genes are TRBV4-1 and TRBJ2-1; a weak D match, TRBD2 (5 bases). Trimming cost V 4 bases and J 0 bases, with 10 bases left between them. This CDR3 region has 15 residues. The germline gives CDR1 MGHRA, CDR2 YSYEKL.

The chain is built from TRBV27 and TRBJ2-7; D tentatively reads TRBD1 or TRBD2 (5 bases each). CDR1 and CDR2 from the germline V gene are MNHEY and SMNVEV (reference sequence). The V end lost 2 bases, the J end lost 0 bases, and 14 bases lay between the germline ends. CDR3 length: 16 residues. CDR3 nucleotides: TGTGCCAGCAGTTTAGGGCCGGGGACCCCCTCCTACGAGCAGTACTTC. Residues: CASSLGPGTPSYEQYF.